This T cell receptor beta chain was found in a study of graft-versus-host responses after intestinal transplantation. Study details: Multivisceral, liver-intestinal, or isolated intestinal transplants were performed in recipients.

Profiled with immunoSEQ multiplex PCR; TCRdb holds only in-frame clones, not every one. The table records 30,000 or so clones, around 83% of them present only once. Note on this clone: The target antigen is unknown.

Germline V gene sequence: CDR1 MDHEN, CDR2 SYDVKM. Deletions cut 3 bases from V and 3 bases from J, with 12 bases between. The CDR3 covers 15 residues. The sequence came from a human donor who received an intestinal transplant. This chain connects TRBV28 to TRBJ1-5; no firm D call. The sequenced sample was unstimulated CD8+ T cells sorted from spleen or lymph node cells, obtained before intestinal transplant. CDR3 residues: CASSFEGSTNQPQHF. The CDR3 coding sequence is TGTGCCAGCAGTTTTGAGGGTTCTACCAATCAGCCCCAGCATTTT.